This T cell receptor beta chain comes out of a study of T cell repertoires in cytomegalovirus infection. Across the whole study: CMV infection together with matching HLA type was indicated by public TCR beta signatures. Findings and limits, study-wide: CMV-specific HLA-C-restricted TCR beta clonotypes dominated the ex vivo response.

This CDR3 contains 14 residues. V was clipped by 3 bases and J by 0 bases, with 6 bases between them. At least ten counts were recorded for this clonotype. The antigen is undetermined. TCRdb reprocessed the reads via MiXCR and lists one record per CDR3 protein. The sample records some 300,000 distinct CDR3 sequences, roughly a sixth being singletons. J is TRBJ2-1 and V is TRBV12-3 or TRBV12-4; weak D call: TRBD2 (6 bases). The specimen was PBMCs. This sequence originates from a human donor in good health (CMV status not recorded). Some clones in this sample may be carry-over from other donors' samples. CDR3 sequence (DNA): TGTGCCAGCAGTTTGGGGGGCTCCTACAATGAGCAGTTCTTC. It is translated as CASSLGGSYNEQFF.